One sample yielded the 2 T cell receptor beta chains listed below, sequenced in a study of Ad26.COV2.S vaccination and SARS-CoV-2 variants. Generated by immunoSEQ multiplex PCR, the TCRdb table keeps only in-frame clones and is missing some. The sample lists about 350,000 clones; 90% to 95% were seen once. Source: peripheral blood, taken after recovery from COVID-19. The receptors here all came from a human donor who had recovered from COVID-19.

This chain uses TRBV6-1 with TRBJ2-7; 9 bases agree with TRBD1. The CDR3 has 15 residues. V gave up 1 base and J gave up 5 bases; unmatched junction bases: 6. The germline V gene has CDR1 MNHNS and CDR2 SASEGT. The CDR3 region has the DNA TGTGCCAGCAGTGAAGGGACAGGGGACAGCAACGAGCAGTACTTC. Amino acid sequence: CASSEGTGDSNEQYF.

The rearrangement joins TRBV6-5 to TRBJ1-2; the match to TRBD1 covers 7 bases. This CDR3 spans 14 amino acids. With 2 bases clipped from V and 8 bases from J, the junction kept 8 bases outside the gene matches. Germline-derived CDR1 and CDR2 are MNHEY and SVGAGI. The CDR3 loop is CASSYTGASLGYTF. CDR3 in DNA: TGTGCCAGCAGTTACACAGGGGCGAGTCTAGGCTACACCTTC.